The subject of this entry is one TCR beta chain. Its antigen is unidentified. Data came from immunoSEQ multiplex PCR; TCRdb stores just in-frame clones and leaves some out. The repertoire holds several thousand clones, 80% to 90% seen once, with 4.5% to 7% in the top ten. These data are taken from a study of T cell clonotyping in hematopoietic cell transplantation. J lost 3 bases, V lost 2 bases, and 8 bases had no gene match. Per germline, CDR1 GTSNPN and CDR2 SVGIG (reference sequence). There are 16 residues in the CDR3. Recipients were bled about 28 days pretransplant and at posttransplant days 30, 100, 180. The study, taken as a whole, reports: Few recipient clonotypes overlapped donors; over 97% were de novo at given depth. Without cell sorting, CD4 versus CD8 contributions remain unresolved. Recipient TCR diversity dropped after transplant; expanded clonotypes rose from day 30 to 180.

The material was PBMCs, obtained 100 days after allogeneic stem cell transplant. This TCR was recovered from a male patient aged 45-60 years who had an allogeneic stem cell transplant from a related donor, so the T cells may come from the graft donor. Some clones in this sample may be carry-over from other donors' samples. The chain couples TRBV30 to TRBJ1-5, with 9 bases lining up with TRBD1. CDR3 nucleotides: TGTGCCTGGAGTCCTAGACAGGGGGTCTCCAATCAGCCCCAGCATTTT. Protein product: CAWSPRQGVSNQPQHF.